This T cell receptor (beta chain) stems from a study of T cell responses to AZD1222 COVID-19 vaccine. General study findings and limits: The study found Spike-specific TCR breadth and depth rose after two AZD1222 doses.

V lost 1 base and J 3 bases, leaving 9 bases between the germline ends. This CDR3 comprises 14 residues. Germline V CDR1 and CDR2: SEHNR, FQNEAQ (reference sequence). Assay: immunoSEQ multiplex PCR; the TCRdb copy retains only in-frame clones and omits some. The sample lists more than 95,000 clones; around 89% were seen once. As for this clone: Antigen specificity is unknown.

The sample consisted of peripheral blood, taken on day 0 of AZD1222 vaccination. This sequence originates from an adult in good health. The V and J genes are TRBV7-9 and TRBJ1-2; D is ambiguous. The CDR3 DNA reads TGTGCCAGCAGCTTAGGAGTTACACACTATGGCTACACCTTC. It is translated as CASSLGVTHYGYTF.